These 24 T cell receptor beta chains originate from one sample sequenced in a study of the immune and genomic landscape of osteosarcoma. The post-treatment osteosarcoma tumors were primary, local recurrence or metastasis specimens from poor-prognosis patients. TCRdb's table, derived via immunoSEQ multiplex PCR, lists solely in-frame clones and lacks some. In the table there are some 10,000 clones, 70% to 80% of which are singletons. Sequenced: osteosarcoma tumor tissue from the lung. The receptors shown here come from a human donor with osteosarcoma.

This chain connects TRBV7-9 to TRBJ2-5; the match to TRBD1 covers 9 bases. This CDR3 comprises 19 residues. Germline-derived CDR1 and CDR2 are SEHNR and FQNEAQ (reference sequence). Losses at the gene ends were 0 bases for V and 0 bases for J; bases not matched to a gene: 11. The CDR3 reads CASSLAWGQGSMYQETQYF. In nucleotides, the CDR3 is TGTGCCAGCAGCTTAGCGTGGGGACAGGGTTCGATGTACCAAGAGACCCAGTACTTC.

The chain joins TRBV5-3 to TRBJ1-1, with D possibly TRBD1 on 6 matching bases. TRBV5-3 belongs to the ORF category, with a function that is uncertain. V was shortened by 8 bases and J by 1 base, with 15 bases between the two germline ends. The CDR3 length is 14 residues. The CDR3 nucleotides are TGTGCCAGCAGCCTACAGGGCTCGAACACTGAAGCTTTCTTT. Translated: CASSLQGSNTEAFF.

This chain uses TRBV5-1 with TRBJ1-6, with 9 bases lining up with TRBD1. Germline V gene sequence: CDR1 SGHRS, CDR2 YFSETQ. V was clipped by 0 bases and J by 8 bases; unmatched bases: 3. This CDR3 spans 15 amino acids. The CDR3 nucleotides read TGCGCCAGCAGCTTGGACGGGACAGGGTATTCACCCCTCCACTTT. Translation gives CASSLDGTGYSPLHF.

The rearrangement joins TRBV14 to TRBJ2-3, with D unresolved. V lost 2 bases and J lost 0, with 18 bases in between. Per germline, CDR1 SGHDN and CDR2 FVKESK. CDR3 length equals 18 residues. CDR3 amino acids: CASSQYPVAAESTDTQYF. In DNA form, the CDR3 reads TGTGCCAGCAGCCAATACCCGGTGGCCGCAGAAAGCACAGATACGCAGTATTTT.

This clone was counted a single time. V and J are TRBV28 and TRBJ1-4, with D perhaps TRBD1 (5 bases). The V end lost 2 bases, the J end lost 0 bases, and 19 bases lay between the germline ends. The germline gives CDR1 MDHEN, CDR2 SYDVKM. CDR3 length: 19 residues. The CDR3 here is CASSLPPLTAHSTNEKLFF. As DNA, the CDR3 is TGTGCCAGCAGTTTACCCCCCCTGACAGCTCACTCAACTAATGAAAAACTGTTTTTT. The full variable domain, in which reference TRBV28 and TRBJ1-4 provide the parts outside the CDR3, is DVKVTQSSRYLVKRTGEKVFLECVQDMDHENMFWYRQDPGLGLRLIYFSYDVKMKEKGDIPEGYSVSREKKERFSLILESASTNQTSMYLCASSLPPLTAHSTNEKLFFGSGTQLSVL.

The V call is TRBV5-1, the J call TRBJ1-2; D is possibly TRBD1 (5 bases). Germline V CDR1 and CDR2: SGHRS, YFSETQ. V lost 7 bases and J lost 4, with 20 bases in between. The CDR3 contains 15 residues. The CDR3: CASSPRKGGAYGYTF. The CDR3 DNA reads as TGCGCCAGCTCCCCAAGAAAGGGAGGGGCCTATGGCTACACCTTC.

The V call is TRBV19, the J call TRBJ1-4, with 9 nucleotides matching TRBD1. Germline-derived CDR1 and CDR2 are LNHDA and SQIVND (reference sequence). The CDR3 has 16 residues. V was clipped by 4 bases and J by 7 bases; unmatched bases: 10. The CDR3 bases are TGTGCCAGTAGTAATGGCGGGACAGGGAACTTTGAAAAACTGTTTTTT. Translating gives CASSNGGTGNFEKLFF.

The chain employs TRBV4-1 and TRBJ2-2; D is unclear. V lost 1 base and J lost 5, with 11 bases in between. CDR1 is MGHRA, CDR2 YSYEKL, per germline. The CDR3 consists of 15 residues. The CDR3 sequence is CASSQGRIETGELFF. As DNA, the CDR3 is TGCGCCAGCAGCCAAGGCAGGATCGAGACCGGGGAGCTGTTTTTT.

V and J are TRBV7-3 and TRBJ2-1; D remains unclear. CDR3 length equals 12 residues. Looked up from germline, CDR1 is SGHTA and CDR2 is FQGTGA. Trimming cost V 2 bases and J 5 bases, with 4 bases left between them. The CDR3 sequence is CASSLVNNEQFF. The CDR3 DNA is TGTGCCAGCAGCTTAGTTAACAATGAGCAGTTCTTC.

This clone was seen more than once but under ten times. The J gene is TRBJ1-1, the V gene TRBV12-5, with D hard to call. The germline gives CDR1 LGHNT, CDR2 FRNRAP. The V end lost 6 bases, the J end lost 2 bases, and 10 bases lay between the germline ends. This CDR3 is 13 amino acids long. The CDR3 loop is CASGTSDNTEAFF. DNA of the CDR3: TGTGCTAGTGGAACATCAGATAACACTGAAGCTTTCTTT.

This clone turned up a few times. The CDR3 sequence: CASRTGTYGYTF. CDR3 DNA: TGTGCCAGCCGAACAGGGACCTATGGCTACACCTTC. The genes are TRBV25-1 and TRBJ1-2, with D maybe TRBD1 (6 bases). Trimming removed 8 bases from V and 4 bases from J, with 11 bases in between. The germline CDR1 and CDR2 sequences are MGHDK and SYGVNS. This CDR3 has 12 residues.

This clone was picked up one time. Distinct nucleotide sequences in the sample also encode this CDR3. This chain links TRBV7-6 with TRBJ2-3, with D unresolved. The CDR3 is made up of 13 amino acids. Germline lookup yields CDR1 SGHVS and CDR2 FNYEAQ. The V gene lost 1 base and the J gene lost 6 bases, with 8 bases spanning the gap. Written as DNA, the CDR3 is TGTGCCAGCAGCTTAGGGGGTCCGGATACGCAGTATTTT. The encoded protein is CASSLGGPDTQYF.

The rearrangement uses TRBV19 and TRBJ2-5, with TRBD2 matching over 13 bases. Germline values: CDR1 LNHDA, CDR2 SQIVND (reference sequence). The CDR3 is made up of 18 amino acids. Trimming cost V 10 bases and J 1 base; bases outside gene matches: 15. CDR3: CATSRGTSGNQFQETQYF. CDR3 DNA sequence: TGTGCCACCTCCCGTGGGACTAGCGGGAATCAGTTCCAAGAGACCCAGTACTTC.

V is TRBV5-6 and J is TRBJ2-7, with D uncertain. V was pared by 0 bases and J by 3 bases, with 7 bases between. The V gene's germline CDR1 is SGHDT and CDR2 YYEEEE. CDR3 length: 13 amino acids. The CDR3 reads CASSLDGYYEQYF. The CDR3 DNA sequence: TGTGCCAGCAGCTTGGACGGATACTACGAGCAGTACTTC.

This clone appeared once. The rearrangement links TRBV18 to TRBJ2-3; TRBD1 matches at 12 bases. The ends lost 0 bases at V and 2 bases at J; junction bases unmatched: 9. The CDR3 has 19 residues. The germline gives CDR1 KGHSH, CDR2 LQKENI. CDR3 sequence reads: CASSPPLGTGGAYTDTQYF. CDR3 DNA: TGTGCCAGCTCACCACCCCTAGGGACAGGGGGCGCCTACACAGATACGCAGTATTTT.

This rearrangement joins TRBV2 to TRBJ2-7; the match to TRBD1 covers 7 bases. With 6 bases clipped from V and 3 bases from J, the junction kept 11 bases outside the gene matches. CDR3 length: 15 residues. Per germline, CDR1 SNHLY and CDR2 FYNNEI. The CDR3 reads CASSYNQGVDYEQYF. CDR3 nucleotide sequence: TGTGCCAGCAGCTATAACCAGGGGGTCGACTACGAGCAGTACTTC. The whole variable domain, filled in from reference TRBV2 and TRBJ2-7, reads EPEVTQTPSHQVTQMGQEVILRCVPISNHLYFYWYRQILGQKVEFLVSFYNNEISEKSEIFDDQFSVERPDGSNFTLKIRSTKLEDSAMYFCASSYNQGVDYEQYFGPGTRLTVT.

V usage is TRBV6-5 and J usage is TRBJ1-2; 9 positions agree with TRBD1. Germline V gene sequence: CDR1 MNHEY, CDR2 SVGAGI. V trimming: 3 bases; J trimming: 7 bases; junction bases outside the gene matches: 6. This CDR3 is built from 14 residues. The DNA of the CDR3 is TGTGCCAGCAGTTATCTCCGGGACAGGGCTGGCTACACCTTC. Translation gives CASSYLRDRAGYTF.

The chain uses TRBV6-5 and TRBJ1-5; a weak D match, TRBD1 (5 bases). Germline V gene sequence: CDR1 MNHEY, CDR2 SVGAGI. CDR3 size: 14 residues. Trimming removed 7 bases from V and 4 bases from J, with 14 bases in between. The CDR3: CASKGPGRNQPQHF. The CDR3 DNA is TGTGCCAGCAAAGGGCCAGGGAGGAATCAGCCCCAGCATTTT.

The V and J genes are TRBV7-3 and TRBJ1-5; no definite D call. V lost 2 bases to trimming and J lost 4 bases, with 9 bases between them. The CDR3 covers 14 residues. Germline V gene sequence: CDR1 SGHTA, CDR2 FQGTGA. CDR3 nucleotide sequence: TGTGCCAGCAGCTTAGGAGGTTTTAATCAGCCCCAGCATTTT. Its translation is CASSLGGFNQPQHF.

In DNA form, the CDR3 reads TGTGCCAGCAGTTTAGTAAGGAGGGGGAACTATGGCTACACCTTC. It encodes CASSLVRRGNYGYTF. The genes are TRBV28 and TRBJ1-2; D possibly corresponds to TRBD1 (6 bases). V was cut by 2 bases and J by 2 bases, with 12 bases left in between. The CDR3 sequence is 15 residues long. CDR1 MDHEN and CDR2 SYDVKM come from the germline V gene.

V and J are TRBV5-4 and TRBJ2-2, with D uncertain. CDR3 length: 16 residues. Per the germline V gene, CDR1 is SGHNT and CDR2 is YYREEE (reference sequence). The V and J ends lost 1 base and 4 bases respectively, with 14 bases between them. This chain's CDR3 is CASSLLPGRVTGELFF. CDR3 sequence (DNA): TGTGCCAGCAGCTTGTTACCCGGCCGGGTCACCGGGGAGCTGTTTTTT.

The chain links TRBV4-1 to TRBJ2-5; D uncertain. V was trimmed by 1 base and J by 8 bases, leaving 11 bases between them. The CDR3 is made up of 13 amino acids. CDR1 and CDR2 (germline): MGHRA, YSYEKL. The CDR3 sequence: CASSQGPKRTQYF. The CDR3 region has the DNA TGCGCCAGCAGCCAAGGCCCGAAGAGAACCCAGTACTTC.

On this clone: This sample includes further DNA sequences coding for the same CDR3. This chain links TRBV7-8 with TRBJ2-7; TRBD2 is a possible D gene (5 bases). Trimming took off 4 bases at V and 3 bases at J, with 10 bases between the two ends. The germline CDR1 and CDR2 sequences are SGHVS and FQNEAQ. The CDR3 is 13 amino acids. CDR3 bases: TGTGCCAGCAGCTCCGACCGGGGCTACGAGCAGTACTTC. Translating it yields CASSSDRGYEQYF.

The rearrangement joins TRBV6-5 to TRBJ1-3; D ambiguous. Trimming cost V 6 bases and J 1 base, with 7 bases left between them. The CDR3 contains 13 residues. The germline CDR1 and CDR2 sequences are MNHEY and SVGAGI. The CDR3: CASSITSGNTIYF. The CDR3 nucleotides read TGTGCCAGCAGCATTACGTCTGGAAACACCATATATTTT.